This entry lists 19 T cell receptor beta chains sequenced from one sample in a study of shared clonotypes between healthy human individuals. Naive CD8 cells, CD45RO-negative and positively selected for CCR7, excluded terminally differentiated effector memory CD45RA+ cells. Method: immunoSEQ multiplex PCR; TCRdb's copy keeps in-frame clones and lacks some. This sample yields some 2,100,000 clones, of which approximately 94% are seen a single time; around 1.7% belongs to the top ten. Material for sequencing was naive CD8+ T cells from PBMCs. These receptor sequences come from a man younger than 35 in good health. Some clones in this sample may be carry-over from other donors' samples.

CDR3 DNA sequence: TGTGCCAGCAGCTTAGGGTTACAGGGGGCTCGTGAGCAGTACTTC. It codes for CASSLGLQGAREQYF. The chain combines TRBV7-2 with TRBJ2-7; the match to TRBD1 covers 9 bases. V shed 1 base, J shed 7 bases, and the junction held 8 bases outside the gene matches. The CDR3 covers 15 residues. Germline V CDR1 and CDR2: SGHTA, FQGNSA.

V gene TRBV27 combines with J gene TRBJ1-3; the D is unclear. This CDR3 region has 14 residues. Germline values: CDR1 MNHEY, CDR2 SMNVEV (reference sequence). With 4 bases removed from V and 0 bases from J, the gap between germline ends came to 7 bases. Here the CDR3 reads CASSSHTSGNTIYF. DNA for the CDR3: TGTGCCAGCAGTTCCCACACCTCTGGAAACACCATATATTTT.

V gene TRBV5-6 combines with J gene TRBJ2-7; D is undetermined. The CDR3 sequence is 13 residues long. The V end lost 3 bases, the J end lost 2 bases, and 9 bases lay between the germline ends. Germline-derived CDR1 and CDR2 are SGHDT and YYEEEE. This chain's CDR3 is CASSSGVTYEQYF. Written as DNA, the CDR3 is TGTGCCAGCAGCTCCGGTGTTACCTACGAGCAGTACTTC.

This rearrangement joins TRBV7-9 to TRBJ2-1; tentative D call: TRBD2 (6 bases). Trimming left V 11 bases short and J 5 bases short, with 16 bases between. Germline V gene lookup returns CDR1 SEHNR and CDR2 FQNEAQ (reference sequence). The CDR3 is 13 residues long. CDR3 sequence reads: CAARGGGDNEQFF. DNA of the CDR3: TGTGCCGCGCGGGGTGGTGGGGACAATGAGCAGTTCTTC. The whole variable domain, filled in from reference TRBV7-9 and TRBJ2-1, reads DTGVSQNPRHKITKRGQNVTFRCDPISEHNRLYWYRQTLGQGPEFLTYFQNEAQLEKSRLLSDRFSAERPKGSFSTLEIQRTEQGDSAMYLCAARGGGDNEQFFGPGTRLTVL.

Comments on this clone: This same CDR3 is encoded by further DNA sequences in the sample. The chain combines TRBV28 with TRBJ2-7, with unresolved D. This CDR3 has 14 amino acids. The V gene's germline CDR1 is MDHEN and CDR2 SYDVKM. Trimming took 1 base from V and 0 from J, leaving 7 bases between them. CDR3 residues: CASSLFRVSYEQYF. The CDR3 nucleotides are TGTGCCAGCAGTTTATTTCGGGTCTCCTACGAGCAGTACTTC.

This clone is a singleton in its sample. This chain links TRBV4-2 with TRBJ1-5; the D is unclear. The V gene lost 3 bases and the J gene lost 4 bases, with 16 bases spanning the gap. The germline CDR1 and CDR2 sequences are LGHNA and YNFKEQ. The CDR3 runs to 16 residues. The CDR3 DNA sequence: TGTGCCAGCAGCCACGTGCGATTTGGCTCGAATCAGCCCCAGCATTTT. Amino acids: CASSHVRFGSNQPQHF.

The rearrangement uses TRBV6-1 and TRBJ1-4; 7 bases agree with TRBD1. The CDR3 spans 14 residues. Per germline, CDR1 MNHNS and CDR2 SASEGT. V trimming: 6 bases; J trimming: 8 bases; junction bases outside the gene matches: 9. CDR3 in DNA: TGTGCCAGCAGACCAGACAGGGTTTACGAAAAACTGTTTTTT. Amino acid sequence: CASRPDRVYEKLFF.

The chain employs TRBV2 and TRBJ2-7; TRBD1 matches at 8 bases. There are 15 residues in the CDR3. The V gene's germline CDR1 is SNHLY and CDR2 FYNNEI. V was pared by 6 bases and J by 2 bases, with 9 bases of the junction left unmatched. Written as DNA, the CDR3 is TGTGCCAGCAGAGCTCAGGGGGCCGAAGCCTACGAGCAGTACTTC. It is translated as CASRAQGAEAYEQYF.

This chain connects TRBV4-1 to TRBJ2-5; 7 bases are shared with TRBD2. V was pared by 0 bases and J by 2 bases, with 15 bases of the junction left unmatched. The CDR3 is 19 residues long. CDR1 is MGHRA, CDR2 YSYEKL, per germline. As DNA, the CDR3 is TGCGCCAGCAGCCAAGATTTCGGGACGCTAGCGGATCTACAAGAGACCCAGTACTTC. Translating gives CASSQDFGTLADLQETQYF.

This chain connects TRBV5-6 to TRBJ1-2; 11 bases are shared with TRBD1. This CDR3 comprises 14 residues. Germline CDR1 SGHDT, CDR2 YYEEEE. V shed 7 bases and J 4 bases; nucleotides not matched to a gene: 6. The CDR3 sequence: CASRRDRGFYGYTF. The CDR3 nucleotides read TGTGCCAGCCGAAGGGACAGGGGGTTCTATGGCTACACCTTC.

This clone was found once. The chain combines TRBV19 with TRBJ1-2, with D uncertain. The CDR3 contains 15 residues. V shed 6 bases and J shed 3 bases, with 17 bases lying between them. CDR1 and CDR2 (germline): LNHDA, SQIVND (reference sequence). The CDR3 protein is CASRERARPDYGYTF. The CDR3 coding sequence is TGTGCCAGTAGGGAACGGGCCCGGCCTGACTATGGCTACACCTTC.

The J gene is TRBJ2-7, the V gene TRBV14; D is undetermined. Germline CDR1 reads SGHDN; CDR2 reads FVKESK. V was cut by 4 bases and J by 4 bases, with 17 bases left in between. This CDR3 contains 15 residues. The DNA of the CDR3 is TGTGCCAGCAGCCCCCAATCCTTCGGCCAATACGAGCAGTACTTC. Translation: CASSPQSFGQYEQYF. Drawing the rest from reference TRBV14 and TRBJ2-7, the complete variable domain is EAGVTQFPSHSVIEKGQTVTLRCDPISGHDNLYWYRRVMGKEIKFLLHFVKESKQDESGMPNNRFLAERTGGTYSTLKVQPAELEDSGVYFCASSPQSFGQYEQYFGPGTRLTVT.

The CDR3, as DNA: TGTGCCAGCAGCCAAGATGCAGGGGCGAACACTGAAGCTTTCTTT. Translation: CASSQDAGANTEAFF. The rearrangement joins TRBV4-2 to TRBJ1-1; tentative D call: TRBD1 (6 bases). The CDR3 is made up of 15 amino acids. CDR1 and CDR2 from the germline V gene are LGHNA and YNFKEQ. V was clipped by 0 bases and J by 1 base, with 9 bases between them.

The rearrangement uses TRBV5-4 and TRBJ1-2, with D perhaps TRBD1 (5 bases). The CDR3 runs 15 residues. The germline V and J ends were trimmed by 4 bases and 8 bases, with 21 bases remaining between them. The germline CDR1 and CDR2 sequences are SGHNT and YYREEE (reference sequence). The CDR3 coding sequence is TGTGCCAGCAGCCCGGGGGACCTACTCGGGGACGGCTACACCTTC. It encodes CASSPGDLLGDGYTF.

This chain links TRBV28 with TRBJ2-7; no definite D call. The CDR3 has 13 amino acids. V lost 3 bases and J 1 base, leaving 7 bases between the germline ends. Looked up from germline, CDR1 is MDHEN and CDR2 is SYDVKM. CDR3 coding DNA: TGTGCCAGCAGTTTGTCTGTATCCTACGAGCAGTACTTC. It specifies CASSLSVSYEQYF.

The chain carries TRBV5-6 and TRBJ1-2, with TRBD1 matching 7 bases. Germline V gives CDR1 SGHDT, CDR2 YYEEEE. The trim removed 4 bases at V and 9 bases at J, leaving 18 bases unmatched. The CDR3 is 16 residues long. DNA of the CDR3: TGTGCCAGCAGCGGGAAGACAGGGATTGGGCCTGATCGCTACACCTTC. It specifies CASSGKTGIGPDRYTF.

This clone was seen more than once but under ten times. This sequence joins TRBV7-9 and TRBJ2-2; D uncertain. Trimming left V 9 bases short and J 4 bases short, with 12 bases between. CDR1 is SEHNR, CDR2 FQNEAQ, per germline (reference sequence). The CDR3 is made up of 13 amino acids. The CDR3 sequence: CASLQRITGELFF. In DNA, the CDR3 is TGTGCCAGTCTTCAGAGAATCACCGGGGAGCTGTTTTTT.

The V call is TRBV5-8, the J call TRBJ2-7; no firm D call. The V gene's germline CDR1 is SGHTS and CDR2 YDEGEE. The CDR3 has 11 residues. The V and J ends lost 4 bases and 5 bases respectively, with 7 bases between them. The CDR3 reads CASSPQHEQYF. The CDR3 coding sequence is TGTGCCAGCAGCCCACAACACGAGCAGTACTTC.

The chain combines TRBV5-6 with TRBJ2-7; 10 bases are a match to TRBD2. V shed 0 bases, J shed 3 bases, and the junction held 3 bases outside the gene matches. This CDR3 comprises 15 residues. The germline V gene has CDR1 SGHDT and CDR2 YYEEEE. CDR3 sequence reads: CASSLAQREGYEQYF. CDR3 nucleotides: TGTGCCAGCAGCTTGGCGCAGCGGGAGGGCTACGAGCAGTACTTC.